The sequence of this T cell receptor (beta chain) was determined in a study of early T cells in non-severe SARS-CoV-2 infection. Across the whole study: Whole-blood bulk RNA, unsorted, was sequenced, and chains were unpaired.

This clonotype was observed at least ten times. Per the germline V gene, CDR1 is MGHRA and CDR2 is YSYEKL. There are 18 residues in the CDR3. V was pared by 5 bases and J by 2 bases, with 12 bases of the junction left unmatched. In the library, individual cDNA molecules carried attached unique molecular identifiers. A single record per CDR3 protein comes from TCRdb applying MiXCR to the 5' RACE reads. This table has around 92,000 distinct CDR3 sequences, 11% appearing once. Sequencing was performed on whole blood. This chain joins TRBV4-1 and TRBJ2-3; 11 positions match TRBD2. The sequence came from an adult who was a healthcare worker with PCR-confirmed SARS-CoV-2 infection or an uninfected control (not recorded which). The CDR3, as DNA: TGCGCCAGCAGCTCTCCACCGCTAGCGGGGGGCCTCACAGATACGCAGTATTTT. The encoded protein is CASSSPPLAGGLTDTQYF.